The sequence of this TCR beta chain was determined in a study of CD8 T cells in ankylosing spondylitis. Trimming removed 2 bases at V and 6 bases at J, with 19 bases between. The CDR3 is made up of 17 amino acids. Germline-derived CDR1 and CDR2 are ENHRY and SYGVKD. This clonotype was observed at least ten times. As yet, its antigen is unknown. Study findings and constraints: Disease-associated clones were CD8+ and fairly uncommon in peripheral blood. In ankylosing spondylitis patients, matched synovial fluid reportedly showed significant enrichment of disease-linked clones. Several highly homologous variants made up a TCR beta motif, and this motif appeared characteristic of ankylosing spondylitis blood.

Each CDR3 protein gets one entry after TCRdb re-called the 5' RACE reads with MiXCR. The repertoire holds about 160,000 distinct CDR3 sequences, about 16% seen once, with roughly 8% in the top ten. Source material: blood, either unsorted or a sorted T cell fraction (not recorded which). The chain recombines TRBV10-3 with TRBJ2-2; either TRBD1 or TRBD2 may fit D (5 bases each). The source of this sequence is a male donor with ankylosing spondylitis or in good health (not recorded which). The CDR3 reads CAISEGVGESMAGELFF. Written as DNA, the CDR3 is TGTGCCATCAGTGAGGGGGTAGGGGAGTCGATGGCCGGGGAGCTGTTTTTT.